This T cell receptor beta chain was sequenced during a study of T cell responses to AZD1222 COVID-19 vaccine. Here immunoSEQ multiplex PCR was the method, and the copy in TCRdb shows in-frame clones only, minus some. The table lists 100,000 to 150,000 clones, around 87% of them singletons. As concerns this clone: Its target is unknown.

Study-wide findings and caveats: Donors were mostly white British, more females; clonal diversity possibly underestimated. As reported, nearly half of all spike-specific TCRs target variant regions that are unmutated. Researchers report vaccine-associated CD4 TCRs spanning spike, with dominance at 160-218 and 743-854.

The ends were cut back, 1 base at V and 3 bases at J, with 9 bases in the middle. This CDR3 comprises 14 residues. CDR1 and CDR2 (germline): LNHDA, SQIVND (reference sequence). Sequencing was performed on peripheral blood, taken on day 0 of AZD1222 vaccination. This sequence was found in an adult in good health. J is TRBJ1-1 and V is TRBV19, with D unresolved. The CDR3 region has the DNA TGTGCCAGTAGTATAGGGGTAAGGGACACTGAAGCTTTCTTT. Protein sequence: CASSIGVRDTEAFF.